Each of the 30 T cell receptor beta chains below was sequenced from the same sample in a study of blood T cell repertoires in COVID-19. Using immunoSEQ multiplex PCR, the repertoire was profiled, and TCRdb retains in-frame clones only, with some absent. In the table there are about 200,000 clones, 85% to 90% of which are singletons. Sequencing input: peripheral blood. Source of these receptors: a man between 60 and 70 years old with acute or convalescent COVID-19.

This clone has only a few counts. This chain uses TRBV4-2 with TRBJ1-5, with D hard to call. The CDR3 runs 16 residues. Germline CDR1 is LGHNA and CDR2 is YNFKEQ. The ends were cut back, 1 base at V and 2 bases at J, with 12 bases in the middle. Written as DNA, the CDR3 is TGTGCCAGCAGCCAAGGTTTAGGGAGAGGCAATCAGCCCCAGCATTTT. Its translation: CASSQGLGRGNQPQHF.

The J gene is TRBJ2-2, the V gene TRBV5-8; unclear D gene. The CDR3 has 13 amino acids. The ends were cut back, 2 bases at V and 3 bases at J, with 5 bases in the middle. The V gene's germline CDR1 is SGHTS and CDR2 YDEGEE. The CDR3 coding sequence is TGTGCCAGCAGCTTACAGCACACCGGGGAGCTGTTTTTT. Its protein product is CASSLQHTGELFF. The full variable domain, in which reference TRBV5-8 and TRBJ2-2 provide the parts outside the CDR3, is EAGVTQSPTHLIKTRGQQATLRCSPISGHTSVYWYQQALGLGLQFLLWYDEGEERNRGNFPPRFSGRQFPNYSSELNVNALELEDSALYLCASSLQHTGELFFGEGSRLTVL.

Concerning this clone: Germline is not matched at one junction end, which may reflect a read error. The gene calls are TRBV6-1 and TRBJ2-2; TRBD1 agrees at 7 bases. Germline assignment: CDR1 MNHNS and CDR2 SASEGT. CDR3 length: 14 residues. In DNA, the CDR3 is TGTGTCAGCAGTGACAGGGTGAACACCGGGGAGCTGTTTTTT. Protein product: CVSSDRVNTGELFF.

The chain links TRBV18 to TRBJ2-5; TRBD1 might be the D (6 bases). Trimming stripped 2 bases from V and 5 bases from J, with 15 bases between. The CDR3 extends over 15 amino acids. Germline V gives CDR1 KGHSH, CDR2 LQKENI. CDR3 DNA sequence: TGTGCCAGCTCACCAGGGAAGGGGGAAAGGGAGACCCAGTACTTC. Protein product: CASSPGKGERETQYF.

This chain connects TRBV12-3 or TRBV12-4 to TRBJ2-1; D uncertain. This CDR3 is 11 amino acids long. Trimming pared 6 bases from V and 10 bases from J, leaving 10 bases between. CDR3 in amino acids: CASSQLGEQFF. The CDR3 DNA sequence: TGTGCCAGCAGCCAGCTAGGCGAGCAGTTCTTC.

The V and J genes are TRBV10-2 and TRBJ2-2, with TRBD2 matching over 13 bases. The CDR3 totals 18 residues. Germline V gives CDR1 WSHSY, CDR2 SAAADI. With 5 bases clipped from V and 3 bases from J, the junction kept 9 bases outside the gene matches. Here the CDR3 DNA reads TGCGCCAGCAGTCTTCCGGGACTAGCGGGGTGGGACACCGGGGAGCTGTTTTTT. Its protein is CASSLPGLAGWDTGELFF.

The rearrangement uses TRBV21-1 and TRBJ1-5. TRBV21-1 is noted as a pseudogene. This CDR3 is built from 11 residues. CDR3 in amino acids: CASSPPESQHF. The CDR3 nucleotides are TGTGCCAGCAGCCCCCCCGAGTCCCAGCATTTT.

The chain has TRBV9 and TRBJ1-2, with 8 bases identical to TRBD1. This CDR3 region has 13 residues. V dropped 0 bases and J dropped 6; count of bases not matched to a gene: 1. Germline CDR1 reads SGDLS; CDR2 reads YYNGEE. The CDR3 reads CASSVDRGNGYTF. CDR3 nucleotides: TGTGCCAGCAGCGTAGACAGGGGGAATGGCTACACCTTC.

J is TRBJ1-3 and V is TRBV5-1, with TRBD1 matching 8 bases. CDR3 length: 16 residues. V shed 4 bases and J 4 bases; nucleotides not matched to a gene: 10. CDR1 and CDR2 (germline): SGHRS, YFSETQ. CDR3 sequence (DNA): TGCGCCAGCAGCCCGATAGCAGGGGGCGTAGGAAACACCATATATTTT. Translated: CASSPIAGGVGNTIYF.

The chain couples TRBV28 to TRBJ1-6; tentatively, D is TRBD1 (5 bases). In germline, CDR1 is MDHEN, CDR2 SYDVKM. The CDR3 consists of 17 residues. Trimming cost V 2 bases and J 0 bases, with 11 bases left between them. The chain's CDR3 is CASSLPTGSSYNSPLHF. CDR3 sequence (DNA): TGTGCCAGCAGTTTACCTACAGGAAGCTCCTATAATTCACCCCTCCACTTT.

The CDR3 coding sequence is TGTGCCAGCAGTGTCCGTTTTGGGACAGCAACCTACGAGCAGTACTTC. Translated: CASSVRFGTATYEQYF. The V and J genes are TRBV27 and TRBJ2-7; TRBD1 agrees at 7 bases. The ends lost 5 bases at V and 2 bases at J; junction bases unmatched: 12. The CDR3 consists of 16 residues. CDR1 is MNHEY, CDR2 SMNVEV, per germline (reference sequence).

CDR3 amino acids: CASRGGLGTEYGYTF. The CDR3, as DNA: TGTGCCAGCAGGGGGGGGCTCGGGACGGAGTATGGCTACACCTTC. The chain has TRBV5-4 and TRBJ1-2, with a tentative D call TRBD1 (6 bases). This CDR3 region has 15 residues. Germline CDR1 is SGHNT and CDR2 is YYREEE (reference sequence). Deletions cut 5 bases from V and 5 bases from J, with 19 bases between.

The chain joins TRBV19 to TRBJ1-2; 10 positions agree with TRBD1. The CDR3 contains 15 residues. V trimming: 5 bases; J trimming: 6 bases; junction bases outside the gene matches: 9. In germline, CDR1 is LNHDA, CDR2 SQIVND (reference sequence). The DNA for the CDR3 is TGTGCCAGTAGTCCTCCCCGGACAGGGGGGGATGGCTACACCTTC. Protein sequence: CASSPPRTGGDGYTF.

The gene calls are TRBV7-9 and TRBJ1-4; D remains unclear. Deletions cut 0 bases from V and 6 bases from J, with 11 bases between. Germline V lookup: CDR1 SEHNR, CDR2 FQNEAQ (reference sequence). The CDR3 is 15 amino acids. For the CDR3, the DNA is TGTGCCAGCAGCTTAGCGCGGGGTCCGGATGAAAAACTGTTTTTT. As protein: CASSLARGPDEKLFF.

The gene calls are TRBV5-5 and TRBJ2-3, with 7 bases that match TRBD1. Unmatched junction bases numbered 5, after V lost 2 bases and J lost 2 bases. CDR3 size: 15 residues. CDR1 SGHKS and CDR2 YYEKEE come from the germline V gene (reference sequence). The CDR3 coding sequence is TGTGCCAGCAGCTTAAGGGACAGTTTCACAGATACGCAGTATTTT. Its protein product is CASSLRDSFTDTQYF.

The chain uses TRBV28 and TRBJ2-1; D unclear. The length of the CDR3 is 14 residues. The germline V gene encodes CDR1 MDHEN and CDR2 SYDVKM. Trimming stripped 5 bases from V and 5 bases from J, with 13 bases between. This CDR3 is CASSPRLLNNEQFF. CDR3 in DNA: TGTGCCAGCAGTCCTAGATTACTAAACAATGAGCAGTTCTTC.

This chain connects TRBV5-5 to TRBJ2-5; tentatively, D is TRBD1 (6 bases). The CDR3 is 14 residues long. V dropped 3 bases and J dropped 2 bases, with 11 bases sitting between them. The germline CDR1 and CDR2 sequences are SGHKS and YYEKEE (reference sequence). CDR3: CASSSGHTQETQYF. CDR3 sequence (DNA): TGTGCCAGCAGCTCGGGACATACGCAAGAGACCCAGTACTTC.

This clone has a single count. The rearrangement joins TRBV5-1 to TRBJ1-1; D not resolved. This CDR3 region has 13 residues. Trimming took 4 bases from V and 2 from J, leaving 9 bases between them. Germline CDR1 SGHRS, CDR2 YFSETQ. CDR3: CASSPMSNTEAFF. The CDR3 DNA is TGCGCCAGCAGCCCGATGAGTAACACTGAAGCTTTCTTT.

The chain carries TRBV2 and TRBJ1-2, with 7 positions matching TRBD1. The ends lost 6 bases at V and 8 bases at J; junction bases unmatched: 3. Germline lookup yields CDR1 SNHLY and CDR2 FYNNEI. This CDR3 contains 11 residues. CDR3 loop: CASRSQGGYTF. The CDR3 DNA reads TGTGCCAGCAGGTCACAGGGGGGCTACACCTTC.

The chain couples TRBV28 to TRBJ1-2; D remains ambiguous. This CDR3 has 12 residues. V lost 5 bases and J lost 5, with 9 bases in between. Germline CDR1 MDHEN, CDR2 SYDVKM. The DNA of the CDR3 is TGTGCCAGCAGTGATCGAACTTATGGCTACACCTTC. Its translation: CASSDRTYGYTF.

The chain links TRBV7-2 to TRBJ1-4; D unresolved. The CDR3 totals 16 residues. Germline-derived CDR1 and CDR2 are SGHTA and FQGNSA. The V gene lost 0 bases and the J gene lost 7 bases, with 15 bases spanning the gap. CDR3 coding DNA: TGTGCCAGCAGCTTAGCCGATGCTGAGAGGCGTGAAAAACTGTTTTTT. This gives the protein CASSLADAERREKLFF.

V usage is TRBV7-3 and J usage is TRBJ2-7; TRBD1 aligns across 7 bases. The CDR3 has 14 amino acids. Germline-derived CDR1 and CDR2 are SGHTA and FQGTGA. V lost 2 bases to trimming and J lost 0 bases; unmatched junction nucleotides: 1. The CDR3 here is CASSLGTASYEQYF. CDR3 nucleotide sequence: TGTGCCAGCAGCTTAGGGACAGCCTCCTACGAGCAGTACTTC.

The CDR3 sequence: CASKLAGLQDTQYF. The CDR3 region has the DNA TGTGCCAGCAAACTAGCGGGGTTACAAGATACGCAGTATTTT. The chain recombines TRBV5-8 with TRBJ2-3, with 10 bases matching TRBD2. The CDR3 is made up of 14 amino acids. The V segment lost 6 bases and the J segment 5 bases; nucleotides outside the gene matches: 6. Germline CDR1 is SGHTS and CDR2 is YDEGEE.

The J gene is TRBJ1-3, the V gene TRBV11-2, with no clear D. Germline assignment: CDR1 SGHAT and CDR2 FQNNGV. Trimming took off 5 bases at V and 4 bases at J, with 21 bases between the two ends. The CDR3 covers 17 residues. CDR3 coding DNA: TGTGCCAGCAGCCGAGTGAGAGAGGGTATCGGGGGAAACACCATATATTTT. It translates to CASSRVREGIGGNTIYF.

The count of this clone is one. The V call is TRBV7-7, the J call TRBJ2-3; D perhaps matches TRBD1 (6 bases). This CDR3 region has 17 residues. V was pared by 2 bases and J by 5 bases, with 20 bases between. CDR1 and CDR2 from the germline V gene are SSHAT and FNYEAQ (reference sequence). The CDR3 spells CASSLSPRPGAQDTQYF. CDR3 DNA sequence: TGTGCCAGCAGCTTATCCCCCCGGCCAGGGGCCCAAGATACGCAGTATTTT.

For the CDR3, the DNA is TGTGCCAGCAGCGTAGTGGGGGGGGCTGGCTACACCTTC. Translating gives CASSVVGGAGYTF. The chain links TRBV9 to TRBJ1-2; maybe TRBD1 (6 bases). The CDR3 has 13 amino acids. In germline, CDR1 is SGDLS, CDR2 YYNGEE. Trimming removed 0 bases from V and 7 bases from J, with 10 bases in between.

The gene calls are TRBV4-3 and TRBJ2-5, with 8 bases aligning to TRBD1. J was trimmed by 4 bases and V by 4 bases; bases with no gene match: 2. Germline CDR1 and CDR2: LGHNA and YSLEER. The CDR3 has 13 amino acids. CDR3 residues: CASSRDRGETQYF. CDR3 bases: TGCGCCAGCAGCCGAGACAGGGGAGAGACCCAGTACTTC.

V is TRBV19 and J is TRBJ2-1; D may be TRBD1 (7 bases). Trimming removed 3 bases from V and 0 bases from J, with 18 bases in between. Per germline, CDR1 LNHDA and CDR2 SQIVND (reference sequence). The length of the CDR3 is 18 residues. The CDR3, as DNA: TGTGCCAGTAGTATGGTCCCAGGAGGGGGCTTCTCCTACAATGAGCAGTTCTTC. It codes for CASSMVPGGGFSYNEQFF.

The chain has TRBV18 and TRBJ1-2, with unresolved D. CDR3 size: 15 residues. CDR1 and CDR2 from the germline V gene are KGHSH and LQKENI. V was clipped by 2 bases and J by 3 bases, with 13 bases between them. CDR3 loop: CASSPNFSTDYGYTF. CDR3 DNA sequence: TGTGCCAGCTCACCAAATTTTAGTACAGACTATGGCTACACCTTC.

V and J are TRBV19 and TRBJ2-5, with unresolved D. The CDR3 loop spans 13 amino acids. Germline loops: CDR1 LNHDA, CDR2 SQIVND (reference sequence). The germline V and J ends were trimmed by 3 bases and 2 bases, with 7 bases remaining between them. This chain's CDR3 is CASSISGQETQYF. The DNA for the CDR3 is TGTGCCAGTAGTATCTCCGGTCAAGAGACCCAGTACTTC. Supplemented by reference TRBV19 and TRBJ2-5, the full variable domain reads DGGITQSPKYLFRKEGQNVTLSCEQNLNHDAMYWYRQDPGQGLRLIYYSQIVNDFQKGDIAEGYSVSREKKESFPLTVTSAQKNPTAFYLCASSISGQETQYFGPGTRLLVL.